The 21 T cell receptor beta chains presented below share a single source sample, sequenced in a study of shared clonotypes between healthy human individuals. The method was immunoSEQ multiplex PCR; TCRdb's version includes in-frame clones alone and lacks a portion of them. The repertoire has a few million clones, about 92% of them found once; the top ten carry 0.39%. Material: naive CD4+ T cells from PBMCs. Subset reported: CD45RA+ positively selected. The receptors originated from a man in his late teens or twenties in good health. Some clones in this sample may be carry-over from other donors' samples.

The chain joins TRBV29-1 to TRBJ1-5; D gene uncertain. The germline CDR1 and CDR2 sequences are SQVTM and ANQGSEA. Trimming shortened V by 4 bases and J by 5 bases, and 15 bases separated the two germline ends. This CDR3 is built from 14 residues. The CDR3 region has the DNA TGCAGCGTTGCGGCACAAGTGGGAGATCAGCCCCAGCATTTT. This encodes CSVAAQVGDQPQHF.

The chain links TRBV11-2 to TRBJ2-7, with D uncertain. The germline V gene has CDR1 SGHAT and CDR2 FQNNGV. V shed 4 bases and J shed 2 bases, with 15 bases lying between them. The CDR3 has 15 residues. The CDR3: CASSSRPGMTYEQYF. The CDR3 DNA follows: TGTGCCAGCAGCTCCCGACCGGGTATGACCTACGAGCAGTACTTC. Based on the CDR3 plus reference TRBV11-2 and TRBJ2-7, the full variable domain is EAGVAQSPRYKIIEKRQSVAFWCNPISGHATLYWYQQILGQGPKLLIQFQNNGVVDDSQLPKDRFSAERLKGVDSTLKIQPAKLEDSAVYLCASSSRPGMTYEQYFGPGTRLTVT.

As to this clone: The same CDR3 also results from other DNA sequences found in this sample. The chain carries TRBV6-5 and TRBJ1-2, with 7 positions matching TRBD1. The junction had 6 bases not matched to a gene; V was cut back by 0 bases and J by 5 bases. This CDR3 has 15 amino acids. The V gene's germline CDR1 is MNHEY and CDR2 SVGAGI. The CDR3 spells CASSYSRTGGYGYTF. CDR3 nucleotide sequence: TGTGCCAGCAGTTACTCACGGACAGGAGGGTATGGCTACACCTTC.

This chain connects TRBV30 to TRBJ1-5, with 10 bases fitting TRBD1. The V gene's germline CDR1 is GTSNPN and CDR2 SVGIG (reference sequence). The CDR3 covers 15 residues. With V trimmed by 2 bases and J by 6 bases, 7 bases remained unmatched. CDR3 region: CAWSPSGTGAQPQHF. CDR3 nucleotide sequence: TGTGCCTGGAGTCCCTCCGGGACAGGGGCTCAGCCCCAGCATTTT.

The chain uses TRBV7-3 and TRBJ2-7, with 12 positions matching TRBD1. This CDR3 contains 16 residues. CDR1 is SGHTA, CDR2 FQGTGA, per germline. V gave up 1 base and J gave up 5 bases; unmatched junction bases: 6. The DNA of the CDR3 is TGTGCCAGCAGCTTAATGGGGGACAGGGGGCAAAACGAGCAGTACTTC. Amino acid sequence: CASSLMGDRGQNEQYF.

V and J are TRBV19 and TRBJ2-7, with 11 bases identical to TRBD2. CDR3 length: 15 amino acids. Trimming removed 6 bases from V and 10 bases from J; junction bases left unmatched: 14. The germline V gene has CDR1 LNHDA and CDR2 SQIVND (reference sequence). The CDR3 sequence: CASSEPGLAVLEQYF. CDR3 bases: TGTGCCAGTAGCGAACCGGGACTAGCGGTTCTGGAACAGTACTTC.

The sample holds one count of this clone. The chain couples TRBV7-2 to TRBJ2-3, with D uncertain. The CDR3 is made up of 10 amino acids. The germline V and J ends were trimmed by 5 bases and 8 bases, with 5 bases remaining between them. CDR1 and CDR2 from the germline V gene are SGHTA and FQGNSA. The CDR3 here is CASSPGTQYF. The CDR3 region has the DNA TGTGCCAGCAGCCCCGGTACGCAGTATTTT. Full variable domain (rest looked up from reference TRBV7-2 and TRBJ2-3): GAGVSQSPSNKVTEKGKDVELRCDPISGHTALYWYRQSLGQGLEFLIYFQGNSAPDKSGLPSDRFSAERTGGSVSTLTIQRTQQEDSAVYLCASSPGTQYFGPGTRLTVL.

The chain employs TRBV5-1 and TRBJ1-2, with D uncertain. Trimming shortened V by 4 bases and J by 2 bases, and 12 bases separated the two germline ends. This CDR3 comprises 14 residues. Germline V gene sequence: CDR1 SGHRS, CDR2 YFSETQ. The CDR3: CASSDTAPNYGYTF. CDR3 sequence (DNA): TGCGCCAGCAGCGACACAGCCCCGAACTATGGCTACACCTTC. The full variable domain, completed using reference TRBV5-1 and TRBJ1-2, is KAGVTQTPRYLIKTRGQQVTLSCSPISGHRSVSWYQQTPGQGLQFLFEYFSETQRNKGNFPGRFSGRQFSNSRSEMNVSTLELGDSALYLCASSDTAPNYGYTFGSGTRLTVV.

The V gene is TRBV2, the J gene TRBJ2-2; 8 bases are a match to TRBD1. The CDR3 is made up of 14 amino acids. Per the germline V gene, CDR1 is SNHLY and CDR2 is FYNNEI. The trim removed 9 bases at V and 7 bases at J, leaving 10 bases unmatched. CDR3 in DNA: TGTGCCAGAAAGAAACCAGGGGGCGGCGGGGAGCTGTTTTTT. It is translated as CARKKPGGGGELFF. Combining the CDR3 with reference TRBV2 and TRBJ2-2 gives the whole variable domain EPEVTQTPSHQVTQMGQEVILRCVPISNHLYFYWYRQILGQKVEFLVSFYNNEISEKSEIFDDQFSVERPDGSNFTLKIRSTKLEDSAMYFCARKKPGGGGELFFGEGSRLTVL.

The gene calls are TRBV29-1 and TRBJ2-7, with TRBD2 identical over 8 bases. CDR1 and CDR2 (germline): SQVTM, ANQGSEA. J lost 6 bases, V lost 1 base, and 5 bases had no gene match. CDR3 length equals 13 residues. The CDR3 DNA reads TGCAGCGTTGAAGTGACTAGCGTCCCCGAGCAGTACTTC. This translates into CSVEVTSVPEQYF.

V is TRBV2 and J is TRBJ1-4, with D hard to call. Trimming shortened V by 6 bases and J by 4 bases, and 6 bases separated the two germline ends. CDR1 SNHLY and CDR2 FYNNEI come from the germline V gene. The CDR3 covers 12 residues. This CDR3 is CASREFNEKLFF. DNA of the CDR3: TGTGCCAGCAGGGAGTTTAATGAAAAACTGTTTTTT.

On this clone: The sample holds other DNA sequences that translate to the same CDR3. The genes are TRBV6-5 and TRBJ2-7; no clear D. Trimming cost V 2 bases and J 3 bases, with 2 bases left between them. The germline gives CDR1 MNHEY, CDR2 SVGAGI. The length of the CDR3 is 11 residues. CDR3 sequence: CASSYLYEQYF. As DNA, the CDR3 is TGTGCCAGCAGTTACCTCTACGAGCAGTACTTC.

With respect to this clone: Other nucleotide sequences from this sample produce the same CDR3. The CDR3 protein is CASSLEGARDEQFF. DNA for the CDR3: TGCGCCAGCAGCTTGGAGGGGGCGCGCGATGAGCAGTTCTTC. The chain recombines TRBV5-1 with TRBJ2-1, with 7 bases lining up with TRBD1. The length of the CDR3 is 14 residues. The germline CDR1 and CDR2 sequences are SGHRS and YFSETQ. Trimming removed 0 bases from V and 8 bases from J; junction bases left unmatched: 5.

V and J are TRBV28 and TRBJ2-2, with 7 bases fitting TRBD1. There are 20 residues in the CDR3. From germline, CDR1 is MDHEN and CDR2 SYDVKM. Losses at the gene ends were 2 bases for V and 0 bases for J; bases not matched to a gene: 15. In DNA form, the CDR3 reads TGTGCCAGCAGTTTACCACCACCCCGCGCCGGGACAGCGAACACCGGGGAGCTGTTTTTT. Protein product: CASSLPPPRAGTANTGELFF. The whole variable domain, filled in from reference TRBV28 and TRBJ2-2, reads DVKVTQSSRYLVKRTGEKVFLECVQDMDHENMFWYRQDPGLGLRLIYFSYDVKMKEKGDIPEGYSVSREKKERFSLILESASTNQTSMYLCASSLPPPRAGTANTGELFFGEGSRLTVL.

For the CDR3, the DNA is TGTGCCAGCAGTTTATCGGCGCGGGACGGGAACTACGAGCAGTACTTC. Amino acids: CASSLSARDGNYEQYF. V and J are TRBV28 and TRBJ2-7, with D maybe TRBD2 (6 bases). CDR1 and CDR2 (germline): MDHEN, SYDVKM. This CDR3 contains 16 residues. The V end was cut by 1 base, the J end by 3 bases, with 16 bases between.

The genes are TRBV18 and TRBJ2-7; D may be TRBD2 (5 bases). In germline, CDR1 is KGHSH, CDR2 LQKENI. Trimming left V 0 bases short and J 0 bases short, with 9 bases between. The CDR3 is made up of 15 amino acids. This CDR3 is CASSPPSLASYEQYF. The CDR3 nucleotides are TGTGCCAGCTCACCACCGTCTCTAGCCTCCTACGAGCAGTACTTC.

This clone was recorded only once. Other DNA sequences within the sample encode an identical CDR3. The V gene is TRBV28, the J gene TRBJ1-2, with 10 bases fitting TRBD1. V lost 3 bases, J lost 4 bases, and 5 bases stayed unmatched. Looked up from germline, CDR1 is MDHEN and CDR2 is SYDVKM. The CDR3 is 15 amino acids. In DNA form, the CDR3 reads TGTGCCAGCAGTTTCCCGCGGACAGGGGGCTATGGCTACACCTTC. This translates into CASSFPRTGGYGYTF.

The chain recombines TRBV5-6 with TRBJ2-7; D is possibly TRBD1 (5 bases). Trimming removed 4 bases at V and 0 bases at J, with 11 bases between. This CDR3 spans 14 amino acids. From germline, CDR1 is SGHDT and CDR2 YYEEEE. The CDR3 spells CASSGWGSSYEQYF. The CDR3 DNA is TGTGCCAGCAGCGGGTGGGGCAGCTCCTACGAGCAGTACTTC.

The V and J genes are TRBV5-4 and TRBJ2-5; 11 nucleotides align to TRBD1. The CDR3 sequence is 15 residues long. The J segment lost 4 bases and the V segment lost 0 bases, leaving 2 bases of the junction unmatched. Germline V gene data show CDR1 as SGHNT and CDR2 as YYREEE (reference sequence). The CDR3 nucleotides are TGTGCCAGCAGCTTGGCCGGGACAGGGGGAGAGACCCAGTACTTC. As protein: CASSLAGTGGETQYF.

This clone was observed once. The chain combines TRBV7-6 with TRBJ2-1, with D unclear. Germline CDR1 reads SGHVS; CDR2 reads FNYEAQ. Trimming took 1 base from V and 2 from J, leaving 12 bases between them. The CDR3 extends over 16 amino acids. This CDR3 reads CASSLVAPRTYNEQFF. The DNA of the CDR3 is TGTGCCAGCAGCTTAGTGGCTCCGAGAACCTACAATGAGCAGTTCTTC.

This clone was observed once. This chain links TRBV4-2 with TRBJ2-2, with 10 bases lining up with TRBD2. Trimming removed 3 bases from V and 4 bases from J; junction bases left unmatched: 8. The CDR3 contains 17 residues. The germline gives CDR1 LGHNA, CDR2 YNFKEQ. The CDR3 reads CASSHALAGDLTGELFF. The CDR3 bases are TGTGCCAGCAGCCATGCGCTAGCGGGAGACCTCACCGGGGAGCTGTTTTTT.